What follows are 17 T cell receptor beta chains derived from one specimen sequenced in a study of blood T cells in healthy people across ages. A second about 7 to 11 cycle PCR used barcoded and J-beta primers. Each CDR3 protein is one row after TCRdb ran MiXCR on the 5' RACE reads. The sample lists about 800,000 distinct CDR3 sequences, about 25% occurring once. Another study also made use of these data, one on T cells of mothers and their children.

Sample: blood. These TCRs come from a boy between 10 and 17 years old in good health.

In its sample, this clonotype was seen once. The V and J genes are TRBV29-1 and TRBJ2-4; D possibly uses TRBD1 or TRBD2 (5 bases each). This CDR3 region has 15 residues. Germline V gene data show CDR1 as SQVTM and CDR2 as ANQGSEA. V was cut by 3 bases and J by 2 bases, with 14 bases left in between. In nucleotides, the CDR3 is TGCAGCGTTGAGGCACCGGGACCATCCAAAAACATTCAGTACTTC. Residues: CSVEAPGPSKNIQYF.

This clonotype was found a few times. The rearrangement links TRBV6-4 to TRBJ2-7; the D is unclear. Trimming took off 0 bases at V and 6 bases at J, with 9 bases between the two ends. The CDR3 contains 13 residues. Germline V CDR1 and CDR2: MRHNA, SNTAGT. The CDR3 reads CASSDSYRSEQYF. CDR3 DNA sequence: TGTGCCAGCAGTGACTCGTATCGGTCCGAGCAGTACTTC.

This clonotype was found a few times. The gene calls are TRBV20-1 and TRBJ2-1, with D possibly being TRBD1 or TRBD2 (5 bases each). TRBJ2-7 matches the DNA end more closely, so the J call is doubtful. The germline V gene encodes CDR1 DFQATT and CDR2 SNEGSKA (reference sequence). This CDR3 is 14 amino acids long. The DNA for the CDR3 is TGCAGTGCCCTGGGACGGACGGTTTCCTACGAGCAGTACTTC. It translates to CSALGRTVSYEQYF.

Here the CDR3 reads CAISSGSGTGGLGFWEAFF. CDR3 in DNA: TGTGCCATCAGCAGCGGGTCCGGGACAGGGGGCTTGGGCTTCTGGGAAGCTTTCTTT. V gene TRBV10-3 combines with J gene TRBJ1-1; 12 positions match TRBD1. From germline, CDR1 is ENHRY and CDR2 SYGVKD. Trimming took 6 bases from V and 8 from J; bases not matched to a gene: 22. The CDR3 covers 19 residues.

In this sample, this clonotype turned up many times. The V call is TRBV2, the J call TRBJ1-4; D not resolved. CDR1 SNHLY and CDR2 FYNNEI come from the germline V gene. The CDR3 totals 14 residues. Deletions cut 6 bases from V and 6 bases from J, with 14 bases between. In DNA, the CDR3 is TGTGCCAGCAGGAGGGAGCAAGTCCATGAAAAACTGTTTTTT. Residues: CASRREQVHEKLFF.

This clonotype was seen only a few times. This chain connects TRBV29-1 to TRBJ2-2; D is possibly TRBD1 (5 bases). The CDR3 length is 13 residues. Germline CDR1 is SQVTM and CDR2 is ANQGSEA. The ends were cut back, 3 bases at V and 7 bases at J, with 12 bases in the middle. Here the CDR3 reads CSVERQGGGELFF. The CDR3 bases are TGCAGCGTTGAGAGGCAGGGTGGCGGGGAGCTGTTTTTT.

The V call is TRBV3-1, the J call TRBJ2-2; D unclear. Trimming took off 0 bases at V and 5 bases at J, with 4 bases between the two ends. Germline lookup yields CDR1 LGHDT and CDR2 YNNKEL (reference sequence). CDR3 length equals 13 residues. The CDR3 region is CASSQELTGELFF. The DNA for the CDR3 is TGTGCCAGCAGCCAAGAATTGACCGGGGAGCTGTTTTTT.

This clonotype showed up many times. The V call is TRBV21-1, the J call TRBJ2-7; the table calls TRBD1, which could not be checked here. TRBV21-1 is given as a pseudogene. The CDR3 runs to 16 residues. The chain's CDR3 is CASSKQIRQESYEQYF. The CDR3 nucleotides read TGTGCCAGCAGCAAACAAATTCGACAGGAGAGCTACGAGCAGTACTTC.

This clonotype was seen more than once but under ten times. This chain connects TRBV12-3 or TRBV12-4 to TRBJ2-5; 8 bases line up with TRBD2. CDR3 length: 15 amino acids. Trimming at V came to 3 bases and at J to 5 bases, leaving 8 bases not matched to a gene. This chain's CDR3 is CASSFLKTSVETQYF. The DNA for the CDR3 is TGTGCCAGCAGTTTTTTAAAGACTAGCGTGGAGACCCAGTACTTC.

The chain uses TRBV12-3 or TRBV12-4 and TRBJ1-2; a possible D gene is TRBD1 (5 bases). Deletions cut 8 bases from V and 6 bases from J, with 13 bases between. This CDR3 region has 12 residues. The CDR3 spells CASGPGIHGYTF. CDR3 nucleotides: TGTGCCAGCGGGCCAGGGATACATGGCTACACCTTC.

The rearrangement joins TRBV20-1 to TRBJ2-1; 11 bases align to TRBD2. The CDR3 is 15 residues long. Germline CDR1 is DFQATT and CDR2 is SNEGSKA (reference sequence). The V segment lost 6 bases and the J segment 9 bases; nucleotides outside the gene matches: 13. Written as DNA, the CDR3 is TGCAGTGCCATGACTAGCGGGACAAAGGCGGTTGAGCAGTTCTTC. Its protein is CSAMTSGTKAVEQFF.

To note about this clonotype: This sequence may be a read error, since a much larger clone differs from it by one base. The rearrangement links TRBV7-2 to TRBJ2-5; D tentatively reads TRBD1 or TRBD2 (5 bases each). The end of the DNA is better explained by TRBJ2-1, so the J call may be wrong. Germline loops: CDR1 SGHTA, CDR2 FQGNSA. The CDR3 spans 13 residues. The DNA of the CDR3 is TGTGCCAGCAGCTTAGGGGACCACAATGAGCAGTTCTTC. This translates into CASSLGDHNEQFF.

This clonotype was seen a few times. The conserved closing phenylalanine or tryptophan is absent in this CDR3, likely reflecting a read error. The genes are TRBV11-3 and TRBJ2-4; D unclear. The V and J ends lost 2 bases and 7 bases respectively, with 9 bases between them. CDR3 length equals 13 residues. The germline gives CDR1 SGHNT, CDR2 YENEEA. This chain's CDR3 is CASSLNSANIQYL. The DNA of the CDR3 is TGTGCCAGCAGCTTAAATTCCGCTAACATTCAGTACCTC.

The chain employs TRBV5-1 and TRBJ2-2; unclear D gene. This CDR3 is 14 amino acids long. V was clipped by 0 bases and J by 7 bases, with 10 bases between them. Looked up from germline, CDR1 is SGHRS and CDR2 is YFSETQ. The CDR3 sequence: CASSLGGKGGELFF. DNA of the CDR3: TGCGCCAGCAGCTTGGGGGGTAAAGGCGGGGAGCTGTTTTTT. Variable domain in full (rest from reference TRBV5-1 and TRBJ2-2): KAGVTQTPRYLIKTRGQQVTLSCSPISGHRSVSWYQQTPGQGLQFLFEYFSETQRNKGNFPGRFSGRQFSNSRSEMNVSTLELGDSALYLCASSLGGKGGELFFGEGSRLTVL.

The V and J genes are TRBV7-9 and TRBJ1-1; no reliable D call. Per the germline V gene, CDR1 is SEHNR and CDR2 is FQNEAQ (reference sequence). Trimming left V 3 bases short and J 0 bases short, with 8 bases between. The CDR3 runs 14 residues. CDR3 protein: CASSFTGLNTEAFF. For the CDR3, the DNA is TGTGCCAGCAGCTTTACCGGTCTGAACACTGAAGCTTTCTTT.

The chain links TRBV20-1 to TRBJ2-3; the D is unclear. Germline V CDR1 and CDR2: DFQATT, SNEGSKA (reference sequence). CDR3 size: 13 residues. The V end was cut by 6 bases, the J end by 0 bases, with 10 bases between. The chain's CDR3 is CSAPEASTDTQYF. The CDR3 DNA follows: TGCAGTGCCCCCGAGGCAAGCACAGATACGCAGTATTTT.

This clonotype was seen only a few times. V is TRBV9 and J is TRBJ2-2; possible D gene TRBD2, 6 bases. V lost 3 bases to trimming and J lost 4 bases, with 19 bases between them. Germline V gene lookup returns CDR1 SGDLS and CDR2 YYNGEE. The CDR3 has 17 residues. The CDR3 nucleotides are TGTGCCAGCAGCGCGAACTCCCGGGTCGGGAGCACCGGGGAGCTGTTTTTT. This sequence encodes CASSANSRVGSTGELFF.